Shown below are 4 T cell receptor beta chains from a single sample sequenced in a study of cytomegalovirus exposure and HLA in healthy donors. Primers included in the PCR were 60 Vbeta and 13 Jbeta primers. TCRdb's copy holds only in-frame clones and misses some; the assay was immunoSEQ multiplex PCR. The table records roughly 170,000 clones, around 80% of them present only once. The specimen was PBMCs. The source of these receptors is a woman aged 45-65 years in good health and CMV-seropositive.

The gene calls are TRBV30 and TRBJ2-3, with TRBD2 matching 8 bases. Germline CDR1 and CDR2: GTSNPN and SVGIG (reference sequence). The CDR3 is 17 residues long. J was trimmed by 6 bases and V by 0 bases; bases with no gene match: 14. The CDR3 DNA reads as TGTGCCTGGAGTGTCATAGCGGGAAAAGCATCGTCTGATACGCAGTATTTT. Amino acid sequence: CAWSVIAGKASSDTQYF.

V is TRBV2 and J is TRBJ2-1; 10 bases match TRBD1. V was clipped by 7 bases and J by 10 bases; unmatched bases: 19. CDR3 length: 17 residues. Per germline, CDR1 SNHLY and CDR2 FYNNEI. CDR3 DNA: TGTGCCAGCACCCCCCCCGGGACAGGGGATCTTTCTAGCGAGCAGTTCTTC. It is translated as CASTPPGTGDLSSEQFF.

This chain connects TRBV27 to TRBJ2-5; D unresolved. The end of the DNA fits TRBJ2-7 better, so the J call may be wrong. Looked up from germline, CDR1 is MNHEY and CDR2 is SMNVEV (reference sequence). The CDR3 has 14 residues. The CDR3 reads CASSLRSEIYEQYF. CDR3 sequence (DNA): TGTGCCAGCAGTTTACGAAGCGAGATCTACGAGCAGTACTTC.

The sample holds many counts of this clone. The chain employs TRBV28 and TRBJ1-1; weak D call: TRBD1 (6 bases). Trimming cost V 4 bases and J 5 bases, with 14 bases left between them. This CDR3 comprises 14 residues. Germline CDR1 is MDHEN and CDR2 is SYDVKM. CDR3 nucleotides: TGTGCCAGCAGTTGGGGGCTGGGACTAACTGAAGCTTTCTTT. Residues: CASSWGLGLTEAFF.